This T cell receptor (beta chain) derives from a study of monozygotic twins with inflammatory bowel disease. Each TCR library consumed around 3.5 ug of total RNA. Template switching incorporated UMIs with a 6-nucleotide sample barcode. TCRdb re-called the 5' RACE reads, yielding one record per CDR3 amino acid sequence without DNA. This sample's table has over 100,000 distinct CDR3 sequences. The sequenced sample was blood. The sequence came from a human donor with ulcerative colitis or Crohn's disease, or a healthy co-twin of an affected twin (not recorded which).

CDR3 loop: CATMSQTYEQYF. The chain carries TRBV24-1 and TRBJ2-7. The germline V gene has CDR1 KGHDR and CDR2 SFDVKD. CDR3 length: 12 residues.